The rows below give T cell receptor beta chains drawn from one sample of a study of shared clonotypes between healthy human individuals. Using immunoSEQ multiplex PCR, the repertoire was profiled, and TCRdb retains in-frame clones only, with some absent. In the table there are hundreds of thousands of clones, about 96% of which are singletons. The source material was naive CD8+ T cells sorted from blood. The receptor source for this set is a man aged 25 to 45 in good health. Each CDR3 is given with its conserved first and last residue. D genes are given only for firm matches. The size entry is marked missing in some rows and otherwise reads once, few, many or a size class.

d_call	clone_size	v_call	j_call	cdr3_aa	cdr3_nt
-	-	TRBV29-1	TRBJ1-4	CSVVTPNEKLFF	TGCAGCGTAGTGACTCCTAATGAAAAACTGTTTTTT
TRBD1	-	TRBV2	TRBJ2-3	CASTNRDRRADTQYF	TGTGCCAGCACCAACCGGGACAGGCGCGCAGATACGCAGTATTTT
TRBD1	-	TRBV11-2	TRBJ1-5	CASSPGQAFNQPQHF	TGTGCCAGCAGCCCTGGACAGGCCTTCAATCAGCCCCAGCATTTT
-	-	TRBV5-4	TRBJ2-7	CASSLDVRSEQYF	TGTGCCAGCAGCTTGGACGTTCGCTCCGAGCAGTACTTC
-	-	TRBV4-1	TRBJ1-4	CASSQILEGDEKLFF	TGCGCCAGCAGCCAAATATTGGAAGGCGATGAAAAACTGTTTTTT
-	-	TRBV9	TRBJ2-2	CASSVEVTNTGELFF	TGTGCCAGCAGCGTAGAAGTGACGAACACCGGGGAGCTGTTTTTT
TRBD2	-	TRBV28	TRBJ2-2	CASSFPSGSSNTGELFF	TGTGCCAGCAGTTTTCCTAGCGGTTCTTCGAACACCGGGGAGCTGTTTTTT
TRBD1	-	TRBV7-6	TRBJ1-4	CASSQSPTGEEKLFF	TGTGCCAGCAGCCAAAGCCCAACAGGGGAGGAAAAACTGTTTTTT
-	-	TRBV13	TRBJ2-7	CASSPAGQLDYEQYF	TGTGCCAGCAGCCCGGCGGGCCAACTGGACTACGAGCAGTACTTC
TRBD2	-	TRBV7-9	TRBJ2-5	CASSFLREGRETQYF	TGTGCCAGCAGCTTCTTACGGGAGGGGCGGGAGACCCAGTACTTC
TRBD2	-	TRBV6-5	TRBJ2-7	CASSGSGRDYEQYF	TGTGCCAGCAGTGGTAGCGGGAGAGACTACGAGCAGTACTTC
-	-	TRBV7-9	TRBJ2-2	CASSRLGELFF	TGTGCCAGCAGTCGATTGGGGGAGCTGTTTTTT
-	-	TRBV4-2	TRBJ2-7	CASSQGRASSSYEQYF	TGTGCCAGCAGCCAAGGTCGGGCGAGTAGCTCCTACGAGCAGTACTTC
-	-	TRBV5-1	TRBJ2-7	CASSFRQNYEQYF	TGCGCCAGCAGCTTCCGGCAGAACTACGAGCAGTACTTC
-	-	TRBV4-1	TRBJ1-4	CASSQVGFGGAMGNEKLFF	TGCGCCAGCAGCCAAGTCGGGTTTGGAGGGGCAATGGGAAATGAAAAACTGTTTTTT
-	-	TRBV19	TRBJ2-3	CASSIDPTAPSVYPTDTQYF	TGTGCCAGTAGTATAGATCCCACAGCGCCTAGCGTTTATCCAACAGATACGCAGTATTTT
-	-	TRBV27	TRBJ2-1	CASSLSSLNEQFF	TGTGCCAGCAGTTTGAGTTCACTCAATGAGCAGTTCTTC
TRBD2	-	TRBV29-1	TRBJ2-7	CSVEDWGLAGTYEQYF	TGCAGCGTTGAAGATTGGGGACTAGCGGGAACCTACGAGCAGTACTTC
-	-	TRBV28	TRBJ2-1	CASSWAGSSYNEQFF	TGTGCCAGCAGTTGGGCAGGGAGCTCCTACAATGAGCAGTTCTTC
TRBD1	-	TRBV28	TRBJ2-3	CASSSPGQSTDTQYF	TGTGCCAGCAGTTCGCCGGGACAGAGCACAGATACGCAGTATTTT
-	-	TRBV7-6	TRBJ2-6	CASSLPSGGANVLTF	TGTGCCAGCAGCTTGCCGTCGGGTGGGGCCAACGTCCTGACTTTC
-	-	TRBV6-1	TRBJ2-7	CASSEYPTKVAKGGEQYF	TGTGCCAGCAGTGAATATCCTACCAAGGTAGCGAAAGGAGGCGAGCAGTACTTC
-	-	TRBV6-6	TRBJ1-1	CASSYSWDKNTEAFF	TGTGCCAGCAGTTACTCTTGGGACAAGAACACTGAAGCTTTCTTT
-	-	TRBV27	TRBJ2-7	CASSLSPAGRSYEQYF	TGTGCCAGCAGTTTATCCCCGGCGGGCCGATCCTACGAGCAGTACTTC
TRBD2	once	TRBV29-1	TRBJ2-3	CSVSAPGLAGVLGDTQYF	TGCAGCGTTAGTGCCCCGGGACTAGCGGGGGTCCTGGGAGATACGCAGTATTTT
-	-	TRBV11-2	TRBJ2-7	CASSSGSSYEQYF	TGTGCCAGCAGCTCCGGGAGCTCCTACGAGCAGTACTTC
TRBD2	-	TRBV5-5	TRBJ2-1	CASSFYRVAGRYNEQFF	TGTGCCAGCAGCTTTTATCGGGTAGCGGGCCGATACAATGAGCAGTTCTTC
-	once	TRBV7-8	TRBJ2-1	CASSLDRGPPYNEQFF	TGTGCCAGCAGCTTAGATCGAGGGCCCCCCTACAATGAGCAGTTCTTC
-	-	TRBV28	TRBJ2-2	CASSFGLSWREYTGELFF	TGTGCCAGCAGTTTTGGGCTGTCTTGGCGGGAATACACCGGGGAGCTGTTTTTT
-	-	TRBV29-1	TRBJ2-2	CSVEVDSNTGELFF	TGCAGCGTTGAAGTGGACAGTAACACCGGGGAGCTGTTTTTT
TRBD1	-	TRBV7-9	TRBJ2-7	CASSLDRGEQYF	TGTGCCAGCAGCTTGGACAGGGGCGAGCAGTACTTC
TRBD2	-	TRBV5-4	TRBJ2-1	CASSLEVAGGNEQFF	TGTGCCAGCAGCTTGGAGGTAGCGGGAGGTAATGAGCAGTTCTTC
-	-	TRBV6-5	TRBJ1-1	CASSFTNAGDTEAFF	TGTGCCAGCAGTTTTACCAACGCGGGGGACACTGAAGCTTTCTTT
-	-	TRBV7-9	TRBJ2-5	CASSRFGGAQETQYF	TGTGCCAGCAGCCGGTTTGGGGGGGCGCAAGAGACCCAGTACTTC
-	-	TRBV27	TRBJ2-7	CASSWGLGNYEQYF	TGTGCCAGCAGTTGGGGGCTGGGGAACTACGAGCAGTACTTC
TRBD2	-	TRBV11-2	TRBJ2-7	CASSFSSGGYEQYF	TGTGCCAGCAGCTTTTCTAGCGGGGGTTACGAGCAGTACTTC
TRBD1	-	TRBV4-3	TRBJ2-4	CASSQNDRGKNIQYF	TGCGCCAGCAGCCAAAACGACAGGGGTAAAAACATTCAGTACTTC
-	few	TRBV11-2	TRBJ2-7	CASSSDGPLDEQYF	TGTGCCAGCAGCTCGGACGGTCCCCTGGACGAGCAGTACTTC